This T cell receptor beta chain was retrieved from a study of T-cell memory formation after mild COVID-19. Study-wide context: TCR clusters were mostly donor specific.

Whole-study results and caveats: Among contracting clones, CD4+ were mainly CM/EM and CD8+ enriched in EMRA. Cross-reactive memory seemingly joined, as some responding clones were found in pre-infection memory.

Trimming pared 7 bases from V and 0 bases from J, leaving 15 bases between. CDR3 length: 16 amino acids. A remark on this clonotype: The antigen is not known.

From the 5' RACE reads, TCRdb called clonotypes with MiXCR, one entry per CDR3 protein. The repertoire holds fewer than 550,000 distinct CDR3 sequences, with 15% to 25% as singletons. The chain carries TRBV12-3 or TRBV12-4 and TRBJ2-2; D unresolved. The receptor comes from an adult woman who had mild COVID-19 (a few samples of this study predate the infection). Cell type and time point are not known. Sequenced: PBMCs or a T cell subset sorted from them (not recorded which). As DNA, the CDR3 is TGTGCCAGCACACCTCTCCAGCGCCCGAACACCGGGGAGCTGTTTTTT. Translated: CASTPLQRPNTGELFF.